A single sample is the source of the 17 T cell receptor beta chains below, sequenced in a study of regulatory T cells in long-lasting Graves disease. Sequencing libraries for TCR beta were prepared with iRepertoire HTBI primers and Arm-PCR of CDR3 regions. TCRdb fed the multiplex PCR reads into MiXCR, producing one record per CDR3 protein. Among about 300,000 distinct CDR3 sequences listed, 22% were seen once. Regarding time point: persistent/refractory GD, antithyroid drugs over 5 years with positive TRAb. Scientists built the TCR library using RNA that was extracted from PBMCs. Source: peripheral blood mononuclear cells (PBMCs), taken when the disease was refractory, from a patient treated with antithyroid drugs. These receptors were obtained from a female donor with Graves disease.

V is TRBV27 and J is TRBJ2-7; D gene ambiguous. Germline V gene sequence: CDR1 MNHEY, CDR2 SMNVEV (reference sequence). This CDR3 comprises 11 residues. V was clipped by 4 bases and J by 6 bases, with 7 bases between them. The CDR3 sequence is CASSSQFEQYF. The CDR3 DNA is TGTGCCAGCAGTTCACAGTTCGAGCAGTACTTC.

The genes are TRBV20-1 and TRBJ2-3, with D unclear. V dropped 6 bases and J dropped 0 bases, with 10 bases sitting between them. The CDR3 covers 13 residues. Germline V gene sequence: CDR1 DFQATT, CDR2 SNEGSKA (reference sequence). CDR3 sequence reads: CSADHVSTDTQYF. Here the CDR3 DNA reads TGCAGTGCCGACCACGTTAGCACAGATACGCAGTATTTT.

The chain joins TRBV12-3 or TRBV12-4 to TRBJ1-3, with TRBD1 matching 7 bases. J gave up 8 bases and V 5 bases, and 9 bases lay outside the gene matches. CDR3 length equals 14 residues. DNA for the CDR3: TGTGCCAGCAGTCCCGGGACAGCTGCAGACACCATATATTTT. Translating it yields CASSPGTAADTIYF.

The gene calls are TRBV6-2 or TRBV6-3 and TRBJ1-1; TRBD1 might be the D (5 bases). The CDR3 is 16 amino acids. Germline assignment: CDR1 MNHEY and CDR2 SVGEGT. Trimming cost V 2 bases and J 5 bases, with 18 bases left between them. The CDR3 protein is CASSYGLMGGETEAFF. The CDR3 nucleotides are TGTGCCAGCAGTTACGGCCTTATGGGAGGGGAGACTGAAGCTTTCTTT.

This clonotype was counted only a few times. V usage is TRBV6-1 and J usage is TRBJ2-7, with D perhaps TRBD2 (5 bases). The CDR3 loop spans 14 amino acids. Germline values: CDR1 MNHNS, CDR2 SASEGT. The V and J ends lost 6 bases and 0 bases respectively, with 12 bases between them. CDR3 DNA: TGTGCCAGCAGGGCGGGTGACTTCTCCTACGAGCAGTACTTC. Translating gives CASRAGDFSYEQYF.

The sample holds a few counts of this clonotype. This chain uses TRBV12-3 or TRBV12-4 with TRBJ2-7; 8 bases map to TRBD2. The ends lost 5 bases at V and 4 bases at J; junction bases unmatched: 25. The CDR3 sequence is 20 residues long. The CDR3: CASSLSWTAVSGEEEYEQYF. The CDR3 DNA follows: TGTGCCAGCAGTCTATCTTGGACAGCTGTTAGCGGGGAGGAAGAATACGAGCAGTACTTC.

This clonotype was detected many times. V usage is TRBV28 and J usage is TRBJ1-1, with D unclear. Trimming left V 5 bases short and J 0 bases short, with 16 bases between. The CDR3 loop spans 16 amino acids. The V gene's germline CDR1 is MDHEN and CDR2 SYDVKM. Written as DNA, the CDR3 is TGTGCCAGCAGTGTTCCCTACCGGGTTATGAACACTGAAGCTTTCTTT. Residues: CASSVPYRVMNTEAFF.

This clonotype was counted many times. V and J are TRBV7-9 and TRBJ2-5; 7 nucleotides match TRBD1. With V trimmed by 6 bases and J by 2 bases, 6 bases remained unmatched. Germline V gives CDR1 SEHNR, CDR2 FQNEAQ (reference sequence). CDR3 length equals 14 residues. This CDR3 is CASSSRDRQETQYF. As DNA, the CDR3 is TGTGCCAGCAGTTCCCGGGACAGACAAGAGACCCAGTACTTC.

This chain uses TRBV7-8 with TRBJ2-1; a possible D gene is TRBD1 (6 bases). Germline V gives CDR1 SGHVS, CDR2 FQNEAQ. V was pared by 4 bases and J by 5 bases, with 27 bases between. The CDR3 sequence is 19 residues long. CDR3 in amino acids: CASSYRVLQKTLRDNEQFF. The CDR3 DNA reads TGTGCCAGCAGCTACAGGGTCCTTCAAAAAACGCTACGGGACAATGAGCAGTTCTTC.

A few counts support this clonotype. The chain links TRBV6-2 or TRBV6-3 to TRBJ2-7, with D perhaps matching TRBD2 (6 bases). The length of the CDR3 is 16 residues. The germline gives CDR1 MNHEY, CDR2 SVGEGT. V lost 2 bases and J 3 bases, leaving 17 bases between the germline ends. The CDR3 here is CASSYNPGANFYEQYF. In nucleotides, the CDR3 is TGTGCCAGCAGTTACAACCCGGGAGCTAACTTCTACGAGCAGTACTTC.

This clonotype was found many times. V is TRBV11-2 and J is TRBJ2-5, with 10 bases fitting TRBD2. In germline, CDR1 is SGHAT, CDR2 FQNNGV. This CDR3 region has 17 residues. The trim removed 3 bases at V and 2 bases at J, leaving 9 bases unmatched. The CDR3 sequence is CASSFLLAGGLQETQYF. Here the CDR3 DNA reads TGTGCCAGCAGCTTCCTTTTAGCGGGAGGACTACAAGAGACCCAGTACTTC.

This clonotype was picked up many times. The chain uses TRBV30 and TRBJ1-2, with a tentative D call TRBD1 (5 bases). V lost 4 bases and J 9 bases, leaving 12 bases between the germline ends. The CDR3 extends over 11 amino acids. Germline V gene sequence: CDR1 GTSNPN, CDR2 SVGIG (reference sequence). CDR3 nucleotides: TGTGCCTGGATACTTTCAGGGAGCTACACCTTC. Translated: CAWILSGSYTF.

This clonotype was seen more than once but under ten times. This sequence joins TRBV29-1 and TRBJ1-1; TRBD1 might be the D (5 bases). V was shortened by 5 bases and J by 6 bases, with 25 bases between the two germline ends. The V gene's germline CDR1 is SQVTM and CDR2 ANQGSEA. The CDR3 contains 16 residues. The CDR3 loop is CSVSTTGTWGLAEAFF. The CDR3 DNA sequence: TGCAGCGTTTCAACCACCGGGACTTGGGGATTGGCTGAAGCTTTCTTT.

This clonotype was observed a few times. CDR3 nucleotides: TGTGCCAGCAGCGAAACGCGGGTGAACACCGGGGAGCTGTTTTTT. Protein: CASSETRVNTGELFF. This chain joins TRBV7-8 and TRBJ2-2, with D perhaps TRBD2 (5 bases). Between the trimmed V and J ends, which lost 5 bases and 1 base, there was a span of 11 bases. The CDR3 covers 15 residues. Per the germline V gene, CDR1 is SGHVS and CDR2 is FQNEAQ.

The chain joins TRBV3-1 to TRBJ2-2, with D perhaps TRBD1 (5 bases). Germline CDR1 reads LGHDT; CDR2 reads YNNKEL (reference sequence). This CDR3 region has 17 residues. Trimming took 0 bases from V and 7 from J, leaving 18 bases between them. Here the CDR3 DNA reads TGTGCCAGCAGCCAAGATCTCGGCAGGGTTATAGTCGGGGAGCTGTTTTTT. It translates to CASSQDLGRVIVGELFF.

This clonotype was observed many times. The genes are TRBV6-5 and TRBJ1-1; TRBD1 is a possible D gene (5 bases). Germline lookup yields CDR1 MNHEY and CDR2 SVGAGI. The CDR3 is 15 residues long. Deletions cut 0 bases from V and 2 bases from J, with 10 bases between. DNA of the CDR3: TGTGCCAGCAGTTACTCATTCGGGGGTAACACTGAAGCTTTCTTT. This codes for CASSYSFGGNTEAFF.

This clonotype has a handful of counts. CDR3 sequence reads: CASRTGQRVTGELFF. For the CDR3, the DNA is TGTGCCAGCAGGACGGGACAGCGCGTCACCGGGGAGCTGTTTTTT. V is TRBV6-1 and J is TRBJ2-2, with 7 bases aligning to TRBD1. The CDR3 contains 15 residues. In germline, CDR1 is MNHNS, CDR2 SASEGT. V trimming: 6 bases; J trimming: 4 bases; junction bases outside the gene matches: 8.